The rows below give T cell receptor beta chains drawn from one sample of a study of control samples from healthy donors and cancer patients. The assay was immunoSEQ multiplex PCR, and TCRdb's table has in-frame clones only and misses some. Of 200,000 to 250,000 clones detected, about 94% appear once; the ten largest clones hold 1.5%. The specimen sequenced was blood. The receptors stem from a middle-aged man in good health. CDR3s include the opening cysteine and the closing phenylalanine or tryptophan. Fields, in order: D gene, CDR3 length, V gene, clone size, J gene, CDR3 protein, CDR3 DNA. The D gene is left open where the match is weak. Rows may omit the clone size; those that give it use once, few, many or a size class.

-	13	TRBV5-5	-	TRBJ2-1	CASSLERGPEQFF	TGTGCCAGCAGCTTGGAAAGGGGTCCAGAGCAGTTCTTC
-	18	TRBV5-1	-	TRBJ1-2	CASSLESVGKNQGYGYTF	TGCGCCAGCAGCTTGGAATCGGTAGGGAAAAATCAAGGCTATGGCTACACCTTC
-	13	TRBV27	-	TRBJ2-7	CASSLSGPYEQYF	TGTGCCAGCAGTTTAAGCGGGCCCTACGAGCAGTACTTC
-	16	TRBV28	once	TRBJ2-6	CASSLTGGSGANVLTF	TGTGCCAGCAGTCTGACAGGAGGGTCTGGGGCCAACGTCCTGACTTTC
-	14	TRBV5-1	-	TRBJ2-7	CASSLAAGDHEQYF	TGCGCCAGCAGCTTGGCCGCAGGGGACCATGAGCAGTACTTC
TRBD1	16	TRBV9	-	TRBJ1-1	CASSPSRGQGNTEAFF	TGTGCCAGCAGCCCTTCAAGGGGGCAGGGGAACACTGAAGCTTTCTTT
TRBD1	19	TRBV27	-	TRBJ1-6	CASSLSGGQGHIWNSPLHF	TGTGCCAGCAGTTTATCGGGGGGACAGGGGCATATTTGGAATTCACCCCTCCACTTT
-	15	TRBV6-5	once	TRBJ1-2	CASSYYSGGNYGYTF	TGTGCCAGCAGTTACTACTCGGGGGGCAACTATGGCTACACCTTC
-	12	TRBV12-3/TRBV12-4	-	TRBJ2-2	CASRFGDGELFF	TGTGCCAGCAGGTTTGGCGACGGGGAGCTGTTTTTT
-	15	TRBV3-1/TRBV3-2	-	TRBJ2-3	CASAKRVMGTDTQYF	TGTGCCAGCGCCAAACGGGTGATGGGAACAGATACGCAGTATTTT
-	14	TRBV28	-	TRBJ2-3	CASSPRGGRNTQYF	TGTGCCAGCAGTCCGCGAGGGGGGCGAAATACGCAGTATTTT
TRBD2	15	TRBV4-2	-	TRBJ2-1	CASSQRSGGAGEQFF	TGTGCCAGCAGCCAAAGGAGCGGGGGGGCCGGGGAGCAGTTCTTC
-	15	TRBV6-2/TRBV6-3	-	TRBJ1-3	CASSFSTGSGNTIYF	TGTGCCAGCAGTTTCTCGACAGGCTCTGGAAACACCATATATTTT
-	13	TRBV5-1	once	TRBJ2-2	CASSLEGSGELFF	TGCGCCAGCAGCTTGGAGGGTAGCGGGGAGCTGTTTTTT
-	12	TRBV7-9	-	TRBJ1-2	CASSLSGFGYTF	TGTGCCAGCAGCCTATCTGGATTTGGCTACACCTTC
-	13	TRBV19	-	TRBJ1-1	CASSIDQQEKAFF	TGTGCCAGTAGTATAGATCAACAGGAAAAAGCTTTCTTT
TRBD1	14	TRBV19	-	TRBJ2-1	CASSTGDFYNEQFF	TGTGCGAGTAGTACAGGGGATTTCTACAATGAGCAGTTCTTC
TRBD1	14	TRBV29-1	-	TRBJ2-1	CSVTGTGSWYEQFF	TGCAGCGTAACCGGGACAGGGAGCTGGTATGAGCAGTTCTTC
-	13	TRBV19	-	TRBJ2-2	CASSMVGLWELFF	TGTGCCAGTAGTATGGTAGGCTTGTGGGAGCTGTTTTTT
TRBD1	15	TRBV29-1	-	TRBJ1-1	CSVATTGTANTEAFF	TGCAGCGTTGCTACCACCGGGACAGCTAACACTGAAGCTTTCTTT
-	11	TRBV28	once	TRBJ1-5	CASSLGQPQHF	TGTGCCAGCAGTTTAGGGCAGCCCCAGCATTTT
-	13	TRBV2	-	TRBJ2-1	CASASSSYNEQFF	TGTGCCAGCGCCTCGAGCTCCTACAATGAGCAGTTCTTC
-	14	TRBV13	-	TRBJ1-6	CASSVRQDNSPLHF	TGTGCCAGCAGCGTCAGACAGGATAATTCACCCCTCCACTTT
-	14	TRBV7-9	-	TRBJ1-5	CASSSQGSNQPQHF	TGTGCCAGCAGCTCCCAGGGGAGCAATCAGCCCCAGCATTTT
-	12	TRBV29-1	-	TRBJ1-2	CSVDPGSSGYTF	TGCAGCGTTGATCCAGGGTCCTCTGGCTACACCTTC
-	11	TRBV3-1/TRBV3-2	-	TRBJ1-1	CASSLNTEAFF	TGTGCCAGCAGCTTGAACACTGAAGCTTTCTTT
TRBD2	13	TRBV30	once	TRBJ2-3	CASTGGNTDTQYF	TGTGCCAGCACGGGGGGAAACACAGATACGCAGTATTTT
TRBD1	13	TRBV19	-	TRBJ1-5	CAARDRGNQPQHF	TGTGCCGCCCGGGACAGGGGAAATCAGCCCCAGCATTTT
-	14	TRBV6-2/TRBV6-3	-	TRBJ1-4	CASSARRGNEKLFF	TGTGCCAGCAGTGCGCGCCGGGGCAATGAAAAACTGTTTTTT